These 24 T cell receptor beta chains share one sample of origin, sequenced in a study of cytomegalovirus exposure and HLA in healthy donors. Amplification used 60 Vbeta primers and 13 Jbeta primers. Assay used: immunoSEQ multiplex PCR; TCRdb lists only in-frame clones, some missing. The table includes some 160,000 clones, about three quarters detected once. The sequenced sample was PBMCs. These receptors were collected from a man in his forties or fifties in good health and CMV-seronegative.

In nucleotides, the CDR3 is TGCGCCAGCAGCTTGGAATTGGGGGGAGAGACCCAGTACTTC. Translating it yields CASSLELGGETQYF. The rearrangement links TRBV5-1 to TRBJ2-5, with TRBD2 as a possible D gene (6 bases). V shed 0 bases and J shed 4 bases, with 10 bases lying between them. This CDR3 has 14 residues. Germline V gives CDR1 SGHRS, CDR2 YFSETQ.

The genes are TRBV6-5 and TRBJ2-7; D gene uncertain. Trimming took off 0 bases at V and 2 bases at J, with 8 bases between the two ends. This CDR3 contains 14 residues. The germline V gene has CDR1 MNHEY and CDR2 SVGAGI. CDR3 DNA sequence: TGTGCCAGCAGTTACTCGGGCCCTACCTACGAGCAGTACTTC. This gives the protein CASSYSGPTYEQYF.

This clone came up a few times. The rearrangement links TRBV5-6 to TRBJ2-5, with D hard to call. The J call is doubtful: the DNA matches TRBJ2-7 better. The CDR3 sequence is 11 residues long. CDR1 SGHDT and CDR2 YYEEEE come from the germline V gene. The DNA of the CDR3 is TGTGCCAGCAGCTTGTATTACGAGCAGTACTTC. Amino acid sequence: CASSLYYEQYF.

The gene calls are TRBV6-4 and TRBJ2-6; TRBD1 might be the D (6 bases). This CDR3 contains 15 residues. The V gene's germline CDR1 is MRHNA and CDR2 SNTAGT. Deletions cut 3 bases from V and 4 bases from J, with 10 bases between. The DNA of the CDR3 is TGTGCCAGCAGTGATGGGACATCGGGGGCCAACGTCCTGACTTTC. It specifies CASSDGTSGANVLTF.

The chain has TRBV4-1 and TRBJ2-1; TRBD1 might be the D (6 bases). Trimming shortened V by 0 bases and J by 7 bases, and 10 bases separated the two germline ends. Per the germline V gene, CDR1 is MGHRA and CDR2 is YSYEKL. The CDR3 covers 14 residues. The CDR3: CASSQEWGRNEQFF. The CDR3 DNA sequence: TGCGCCAGCAGCCAAGAGTGGGGGCGGAATGAGCAGTTCTTC.

The CDR3 protein is CASSRGQGNQPQHF. CDR3 coding DNA: TGTGCCAGCAGCCGGGGACAGGGGAATCAGCCCCAGCATTTT. The chain has TRBV7-6 and TRBJ1-5; 10 bases agree with TRBD1. The CDR3 spans 14 residues. V was clipped by 5 bases and J by 4 bases; unmatched bases: 2. From germline, CDR1 is SGHVS and CDR2 FNYEAQ.

The chain employs TRBV9 and TRBJ1-3, with D possibly TRBD1 on 6 matching bases. Trimming took off 0 bases at V and 0 bases at J, with 10 bases between the two ends. This CDR3 comprises 16 residues. Germline V lookup: CDR1 SGDLS, CDR2 YYNGEE. CDR3 nucleotides: TGTGCCAGCAGCGTAGGGGCAGGGGACTCTGGAAACACCATATATTTT. It translates to CASSVGAGDSGNTIYF.

This chain links TRBV5-1 with TRBJ2-1; TRBD1 matches 11 bases. The V segment lost 5 bases and the J segment 4 bases; nucleotides outside the gene matches: 8. The CDR3 has 16 residues. The germline V gene encodes CDR1 SGHRS and CDR2 YFSETQ. The CDR3 protein is CASSPQGTGGYNEQFF. The DNA of the CDR3 is TGCGCCAGCAGTCCACAAGGGACAGGGGGTTACAATGAGCAGTTCTTC.

This CDR3 reads CASSYSRGVNQPQHF. Written as DNA, the CDR3 is TGTGCCAGCAGTTACTCCAGGGGCGTCAATCAGCCCCAGCATTTT. The rearrangement links TRBV6-6 to TRBJ1-5; TRBD1 is a possible D gene (6 bases). CDR1 MNHNY and CDR2 SVGAGI come from the germline V gene (reference sequence). V lost 0 bases, J lost 3 bases, and 9 bases lay in between. This CDR3 has 15 amino acids.

The chain recombines TRBV29-1 with TRBJ2-5; D is possibly TRBD1 (6 bases). Trimming removed 4 bases at V and 5 bases at J, with 14 bases between. CDR1 is SQVTM and CDR2 is ANQGSEA in the germline V gene. This CDR3 spans 13 amino acids. The CDR3 bases are TGCAGCGTTGGGGCAGGGGAGTGGGAGACCCAGTACTTC. Its protein is CSVGAGEWETQYF.

The chain joins TRBV18 to TRBJ1-1; D is perhaps TRBD1 (5 bases). The CDR3 runs 13 residues. With 4 bases removed from V and 8 bases from J, the gap between germline ends came to 14 bases. Looked up from germline, CDR1 is KGHSH and CDR2 is LQKENI. The CDR3 region has the DNA TGTGCCAGCTCACAGTCAGCTACAGGCGAAGCTTTCTTT. Translated, it gives CASSQSATGEAFF.

The chain is built from TRBV4-3 and TRBJ1-6; the D is unclear. Germline V gene sequence: CDR1 LGHNA, CDR2 YSLEER. The CDR3 has 16 amino acids. The V end lost 0 bases, the J end lost 2 bases, and 8 bases lay between the germline ends. CDR3 in amino acids: CASSQDEKTYNSPLHF. CDR3 nucleotides: TGCGCCAGCAGCCAAGATGAGAAGACCTATAATTCACCCCTCCACTTT.

The chain uses TRBV5-1 and TRBJ1-6, with TRBD1 as a possible D gene (5 bases). The CDR3 is made up of 14 amino acids. Germline V gene sequence: CDR1 SGHRS, CDR2 YFSETQ. The germline V and J ends were trimmed by 3 bases and 7 bases, with 11 bases remaining between them. The CDR3 region is CASSYDSSNSPLHF. In DNA, the CDR3 is TGCGCCAGCAGCTATGACAGCTCAAATTCACCCCTCCACTTT.

This clone was seen only a few times. Here the CDR3 reads CASSPPAGRTTYGYTF. The CDR3 nucleotides are TGTGCCAGCTCACCACCAGCAGGCAGGACAACCTATGGCTACACCTTC. This chain connects TRBV18 to TRBJ1-2; maybe TRBD1 (5 bases). The CDR3 spans 16 residues. Trimming took 0 bases from V and 4 from J, leaving 15 bases between them. Germline V gene sequence: CDR1 KGHSH, CDR2 LQKENI.

This sequence joins TRBV7-8 and TRBJ2-6, with D hard to call. CDR1 is SGHVS and CDR2 is FQNEAQ in the germline V gene. This CDR3 has 12 amino acids. Deletions cut 5 bases from V and 4 bases from J, with 3 bases between. The CDR3 sequence is CASSAGANVLTF. Here the CDR3 DNA reads TGTGCCAGCAGCGCGGGGGCCAACGTCCTGACTTTC.

This chain's CDR3 is CASSLKTGGKDTQYF. CDR3 nucleotides: TGTGCCAGCAGCTTAAAGACAGGGGGCAAAGATACGCAGTATTTT. The chain has TRBV5-6 and TRBJ2-3, with 10 bases matching TRBD1. V was clipped by 2 bases and J by 5 bases; unmatched bases: 5. The germline V gene encodes CDR1 SGHDT and CDR2 YYEEEE. CDR3 size: 15 residues.

As to this clone: The identical CDR3 is also encoded by other nucleotide sequences in the sample. CDR3 coding DNA: TGTGCCATCAGTGGGAACAGGTTGGCGAACACTGAAGCTTTCTTT. Its protein is CAISGNRLANTEAFF. The chain joins TRBV10-3 to TRBJ1-1; D might be TRBD1 (5 bases). V dropped 4 bases and J dropped 1 base, with 13 bases sitting between them. The CDR3 extends over 15 amino acids. Germline V gene lookup returns CDR1 ENHRY and CDR2 SYGVKD.

The chain recombines TRBV29-1 with TRBJ1-1; a weak D match, TRBD1 (5 bases). V was pared by 6 bases and J by 5 bases, with 16 bases between. This CDR3 is built from 13 residues. Germline V gives CDR1 SQVTM, CDR2 ANQGSEA. CDR3 DNA: TGCAGCGTACTAACCCCGGGGGGAACTGAAGCTTTCTTT. The encoded protein is CSVLTPGGTEAFF.

This clone was observed a single time. This chain connects TRBV7-2 to TRBJ2-7, with 7 positions matching TRBD2. The CDR3 sequence is 15 residues long. Unmatched junction bases numbered 3, after V lost 1 base and J lost 0 bases. Germline CDR1 SGHTA, CDR2 FQGNSA. CDR3 loop: CASSLVGGSSYEQYF. The DNA of the CDR3 is TGTGCCAGCAGCTTAGTGGGGGGGAGCTCCTACGAGCAGTACTTC.

V gene TRBV7-2 combines with J gene TRBJ2-4; 8 bases match TRBD1. The junction had 8 bases not matched to a gene; V was cut back by 8 bases and J by 2 bases. CDR3 size: 15 residues. Germline CDR1 is SGHTA and CDR2 is FQGNSA. CDR3 protein: CASGRQGSTKNIQYF. The CDR3 coding sequence is TGTGCCAGCGGCCGACAGGGGAGTACCAAAAACATTCAGTACTTC.

This clone has at least ten counts. Distinct nucleotide sequences in the sample also encode this CDR3. This chain connects TRBV4-2 to TRBJ1-2; no firm D call. Trimming removed 1 base from V and 2 bases from J, with 8 bases in between. CDR1 and CDR2 (germline): LGHNA, YNFKEQ. CDR3 size: 14 residues. The CDR3 here is CASSQVGANYGYTF. The DNA for the CDR3 is TGTGCCAGCAGCCAAGTGGGCGCGAACTATGGCTACACCTTC.

The gene calls are TRBV6-6 and TRBJ1-3; the D is unclear. The CDR3 sequence is 14 residues long. The ends were cut back, 5 bases at V and 2 bases at J, with 10 bases in the middle. Germline V gene sequence: CDR1 MNHNY, CDR2 SVGAGI (reference sequence). CDR3 in amino acids: CASSNRRPGNTIYF. CDR3 bases: TGTGCCAGCAGTAACAGACGCCCTGGAAACACCATATATTTT.

The chain carries TRBV4-3 and TRBJ2-5, with a weak D call TRBD2 (6 bases). Trimming left V 0 bases short and J 5 bases short, with 13 bases between. CDR1 and CDR2 from the germline V gene are LGHNA and YSLEER. The CDR3 has 15 amino acids. CDR3 nucleotides: TGCGCCAGCAGCCAAGATCCGGGGGTAGCTGAGACCCAGTACTTC. It yields the protein CASSQDPGVAETQYF.

Details on this clone: The same CDR3 also results from other DNA sequences found in this sample. The chain employs TRBV5-6 and TRBJ2-3; 7 nucleotides align to TRBD1. The junction had 5 bases not matched to a gene; V was cut back by 0 bases and J by 1 base. Germline CDR1 and CDR2: SGHDT and YYEEEE. The CDR3 is 16 residues long. The CDR3 spells CASSLAGQGGTDTQYF. CDR3 bases: TGTGCCAGCAGCTTGGCCGGGCAGGGGGGCACAGATACGCAGTATTTT.